The rows below give T cell receptor beta chains drawn from one sample of a study of blood T cell repertoires in COVID-19. The table came from immunoSEQ multiplex PCR; TCRdb's copy has only in-frame clones and leaves some out. In the table there are over 300,000 clones, 86% of which are singletons. The sample consisted of PBMCs or T cells enriched from blood (not recorded which). Receptor source: a woman aged 18-35 years who had recovered from COVID-19. CDR3s include the opening cysteine and the closing phenylalanine or tryptophan. The D gene is left open where the match is weak. The size of a clone is reported for some rows only, either as once, few or many, or as a class for expanded clones.

d_call clone_size j_call v_call cdr3_nt cdr3_aa
- - TRBJ1-2 TRBV27 TGTGCCAGCAGCACTACAGGGAGGGGCTATGGCTACACCTTC CASSTTGRGYGYTF
TRBD1 - TRBJ1-4 TRBV19 TGTGCCAGTACCTCACCGGGACAGGTACAACGTGAAAAACTGTTTTTT CASTSPGQVQREKLFF
TRBD1 - TRBJ1-2 TRBV29-1 TGCAGCGTTGAAGGGGGGACAGGGGCAAACTATGGCTACACCTTC CSVEGGTGANYGYTF
- - TRBJ2-7 TRBV3-1/TRBV3-2 TGTGCCAGCAGCTGGAACGGAGAAAACGAGCAGTACTTC CASSWNGENEQYF
- - TRBJ1-3 TRBV29-1 TGCAGCGCAGATTCTCCAGCGGACGGAAACACCATATATTTT CSADSPADGNTIYF
- few TRBJ2-7 TRBV7-6 TGTGCCAGCAGCCGTATAGACAGGACCTACGAGCAGTACTTC CASSRIDRTYEQYF
- - TRBJ2-7 TRBV27 TGTGCCAGCAGCCCAGGGCCCTACGAGCAGTACTTC CASSPGPYEQYF
- once TRBJ1-3 TRBV7-9 TGTGCCAGTCTATTAGGCGGAGGAAACACCATATATTTT CASLLGGGNTIYF
- - TRBJ2-3 TRBV9 TGTGCCAGCAGCGTAATGGGCCTTAGCACAGATACGCAGTATTTT CASSVMGLSTDTQYF
- - TRBJ2-3 TRBV24-1 TGTGCCACCAGTGATTATAGCGTCAACCCAGATACGCAGTATTTT CATSDYSVNPDTQYF
TRBD1 - TRBJ2-1 TRBV2 TGTGCCAGCAGTGACCCAGGGGACAGCTCGGGCTACAATGAGCAGTTCTTC CASSDPGDSSGYNEQFF
TRBD2 - TRBJ2-1 TRBV4-2 TGTGCCAGCAGCCAAGCGGCTAGCGGGGTAGAGCAGTTCTTC CASSQAASGVEQFF
- - TRBJ1-2 TRBV5-1 TGCGCCAGCAGCTTGGAATCGTTCTCCCGGGATGGCTACACCTTC CASSLESFSRDGYTF
- - TRBJ2-1 TRBV7-2 TGTGCCAGCAGCCAACCCCGTGCCGGGGAAAGCTCCTACAATGAGCAGTTCTTC CASSQPRAGESSYNEQFF
- - TRBJ2-2 TRBV11-3 TGTGCAAGCAGGACAGCTAACACCGGGGAGCTGTTTTTT CASRTANTGELFF
- - TRBJ2-3 TRBV18 TGTGCCAGCTCACCGCGGTCCAGCACAGATACGCAGTATTTT CASSPRSSTDTQYF
- - TRBJ2-7 TRBV5-4 TGTGCCAGCAGCTTGGTTGGGGCCGACTACGAGCAGTACTTC CASSLVGADYEQYF
TRBD2 few TRBJ2-5 TRBV3-1/TRBV3-2 TGTGCCAGCAGCCTCGGGACTAGCGGGTTCCAAGAGACCCAGTACTTC CASSLGTSGFQETQYF
TRBD1 - TRBJ1-2 TRBV30 TGTGCCTTCAAACGACAGGGGACGGATGGCTACACCTTC CAFKRQGTDGYTF
- once TRBJ2-2 TRBV19 TGTGCCAGTCAGGAAGGGGACACCGGGGAGCTGTTTTTT CASQEGDTGELFF
TRBD2 - TRBJ2-1 TRBV9 TGTGCCAGCAGCGTAACTAGCGGGGGGTGGAATGAGCAGTTCTTC CASSVTSGGWNEQFF
TRBD2 - TRBJ2-1 TRBV28 TGTGCCAGCAGGGGGAATGTTGGGAAGCGGGGATCCTACAATGAGCAGTTCTTC CASRGNVGKRGSYNEQFF
- - TRBJ1-2 TRBV18 TGTGCCAGCTCACCAGGTTCCGACTCTTATGGCTACACCTTC CASSPGSDSYGYTF
- - TRBJ1-1 TRBV19 TGTGCCAGTAGTATAGATTCAGGGGCCGCCACTGAAGCTTTCTTT CASSIDSGAATEAFF
TRBD1 - TRBJ1-1 TRBV9 TGTGCCAGCAGCGTGGAGGGACAGGGGACTGAAGCTTTCTTT CASSVEGQGTEAFF
- - TRBJ2-6 TRBV5-1 TGCGCCAGCAGCTCCCCGGGGAGGAGGGGGACAGCTGGGGCCAACGTCCTGACTTTC CASSSPGRRGTAGANVLTF
- - TRBJ1-5 TRBV6-5 TGTGCCAGCAGGAGCCCGTATAGCAATCAGCCCCAGCATTTT CASRSPYSNQPQHF
TRBD2 - TRBJ2-7 TRBV5-6 TGTGCCAGCAACCGTCGGACGTCAGGTAATAGCGGGAGCTCCTACGAGCAGTACTTC CASNRRTSGNSGSSYEQYF
- - TRBJ1-2 TRBV28 TGTGCCAGCGGTCATATACAGGGTAGAAAGGACTATGGCTACACCTTC CASGHIQGRKDYGYTF
- - TRBJ1-4 TRBV28 TGTGCCAGCAAGAAAACTTGGGGGGGGGAAAAACTGTTTTTT CASKKTWGGEKLFF
TRBD1 few TRBJ2-1 TRBV10-3 TGTGCCATCAGGACAGGGACAGACAATGAGCAGTTCTTC CAIRTGTDNEQFF
TRBD2 few TRBJ2-1 TRBV19 TGTGCCAGTAGTATAGTACGAGGACTAGCGGCCTTAAGCTCCTACAATGAGCAGTTCTTC CASSIVRGLAALSSYNEQFF
- - TRBJ1-1 TRBV7-2 TGTGCCAGCAGCTTAGGACAGAACACTGAAGCTTTCTTT CASSLGQNTEAFF
TRBD1 once TRBJ1-3 TRBV9 TGTGCCAGCAGCGACCCGGACAGGAGCCCGGGAAACACCATATATTTT CASSDPDRSPGNTIYF
TRBD1 - TRBJ1-4 TRBV28 TGTGCCAGCGGGACAGGGAATGAAAAACTGTTTTTT CASGTGNEKLFF
TRBD2 - TRBJ2-1 TRBV5-1 TGCGCCAGCAGCTTTGTTAGCGGGGGCCTTACCAATGAGCAGTTCTTC CASSFVSGGLTNEQFF
- - TRBJ2-3 TRBV3-1/TRBV3-2 TGTGCCAGCAGCCCATCCATTAGCGGCACAGATACGCAGTATTTT CASSPSISGTDTQYF
TRBD2 - TRBJ2-5 TRBV11-1 TGTGCCAGCAGCTTATCGGCGGGGGGCCTCCAAGAGACCCAGTACTTC CASSLSAGGLQETQYF
TRBD1 - TRBJ1-1 TRBV7-9 TGTGCCAGCAGCTTACACGGACAGGGACGGGCTTTCTTT CASSLHGQGRAFF
TRBD1 - TRBJ1-5 TRBV5-6 TGTGCCAGCAGCGGGGGACAGGGGATGCGAAATCAGCCCCAGCATTTT CASSGGQGMRNQPQHF
- few TRBJ2-2 TRBV10-1 TGCGCCAGCAGTGCTGTGACAGGCACCGGGGAGCTGTTTTTT CASSAVTGTGELFF
- - TRBJ1-4 TRBV6-5 TGTGCCAGCAGTTACACTTACAGGGCGGTGGGGGAAAAACTGTTTTTT CASSYTYRAVGEKLFF
- - TRBJ2-2 TRBV3-1/TRBV3-2 TGTGCCAGTACACCAGGGACTTACACCGGGGAGCTGTTTTTT CASTPGTYTGELFF
- - TRBJ2-1 TRBV3-1/TRBV3-2 TGTGCCAGCAGCCCCCGATTGGGAGTGCATGAGCAGTTCTTC CASSPRLGVHEQFF
- - TRBJ2-7 TRBV30 TGTGCCTGGAGTGACGCTAGTTACGAGCAGTACTTC CAWSDASYEQYF
TRBD1 - TRBJ2-7 TRBV4-1 TGCGCCAGCAGCCAAGTAGTTAGGCGCGGGACAGGGGGCGACGAGCAGTACTTC CASSQVVRRGTGGDEQYF
- - TRBJ2-1 TRBV6-5 TGTGCCAGCAGACAGAGCTCCTACAATGAGCAGTTCTTC CASRQSSYNEQFF
- - TRBJ1-1 TRBV19 TGTGCCAGTAGTATCCAGGGTGGGAACACTGAAGCTTTCTTT CASSIQGGNTEAFF
- - TRBJ2-7 TRBV28 TGTGCCAGCAGTTCCCATCAGGGTTCCGAGCAGTACTTC CASSSHQGSEQYF
TRBD1 - TRBJ1-3 TRBV7-9 TGTGCCAGCAGAAAGGACAGGTTCTCTGGAAACACCATATATTTT CASRKDRFSGNTIYF
- - TRBJ1-2 TRBV4-1 TGCGCCAGCAGCCAAGTAGCGGGCAGGGTAAACTATGGCTACACCTTC CASSQVAGRVNYGYTF
- - TRBJ2-2 TRBV3-1/TRBV3-2 TGTGCCAGCAGCCTCTGGGGGCACTCGAACACCGGGGAGCTGTTTTTT CASSLWGHSNTGELFF
- few TRBJ1-2 TRBV9 TGTGCCAGCAGCGAAACTACGGACTTAGGCACTAACTATGGCTACACCTTC CASSETTDLGTNYGYTF
TRBD2 - TRBJ2-3 TRBV3-1/TRBV3-2 TGTGCCAGCAGCCACGGACTAGCGGGGAGCACAGATACGCAGTATTTT CASSHGLAGSTDTQYF